A selection of T cell receptor beta chains follows, all from one sample in a study of shared clonotypes between healthy human individuals. The protocol was immunoSEQ multiplex PCR, while the TCRdb copy is restricted to in-frame clones and leaves out a portion. The sample includes 2 million to 2.5 million clones, 90% to 95% of them seen just once. The material sequenced was naive CD4+ T cells from PBMCs. The receptors stem from a man aged 18 to 29 in good health. Some clones in this sample may be carry-over from other donors' samples. CDR3s include the opening cysteine and the closing phenylalanine or tryptophan. Each record gives: V gene, J gene, D gene, clone size, CDR3 length, CDR3 DNA, CDR3 protein. The D gene is left open where the match is weak. Clone size appears in some rows only: once, few, many, or a class for an expanded clone.

>TRBV28|TRBJ2-3|.|.|15
TGTGCCAGCAGTTTGGTTACTCAGGTCACAGATACGCAGTATTTT
CASSLVTQVTDTQYF
>TRBV6-5|TRBJ1-4|.|.|15
TGTGCCAGCAGTTCCCGGCCCCTCACTAATGAAAAACTGTTTTTT
CASSSRPLTNEKLFF
>TRBV5-6|TRBJ2-3|TRBD2|.|15
TGTGCCAGCAGCGGGACTAGCGGAAGGACAGATACGCAGTATTTT
CASSGTSGRTDTQYF
>TRBV5-4|TRBJ2-6|TRBD1|.|14
TGTGCCAGCAGCCGCCCCGGGACAGAGTCCGTCCTGACTTTC
CASSRPGTESVLTF
>TRBV7-8|TRBJ2-7|.|.|16
TGTGCCAGCAGCTTGGGGAGTCGTCTGGGTTCCTACGAGCAGTACTTC
CASSLGSRLGSYEQYF
>TRBV14|TRBJ2-1|.|.|12
TGTGCCAGCAGCCGCGAAGGGAGCCGGGAGTTCTTC
CASSREGSREFF
>TRBV7-2|TRBJ2-7|TRBD2|.|14
TGTGCCAGCAGCTCCGGACTAGCGGGCTACGAGCAGTACTTC
CASSSGLAGYEQYF
>TRBV30|TRBJ2-4|.|.|14
TGTGCCTGGAGAACCGGGAAGGTCCGAAACATTCAGTACTTC
CAWRTGKVRNIQYF
>TRBV7-3|TRBJ2-2|.|.|16
TGTGCCAGCAGCCCCGCGGGCAGCGCGAACACCGGGGAGCTGTTTTTT
CASSPAGSANTGELFF
>TRBV7-9|TRBJ2-3|.|.|15
TGTGCCAGCAGCTTGGGCAGGGCGGACACAGATACGCAGTATTTT
CASSLGRADTDTQYF
>TRBV4-1|TRBJ2-1|TRBD2|.|18
TGCGCCAGCAGCCAAGAAAGGTTAGCGGGGAGCTCCTACAATGAGCAGTTCTTC
CASSQERLAGSSYNEQFF
>TRBV7-3|TRBJ2-3|.|few|16
TGTGCCAGCAGGCTCGGAATCGGGAATAGCACAGATACGCAGTATTTT
CASRLGIGNSTDTQYF
>TRBV30|TRBJ2-1|TRBD2|.|14
TGTGCCTGGAGCACAGCGGGAGGCTACAATGAGCAGTTCTTC
CAWSTAGGYNEQFF
>TRBV7-9|TRBJ1-4|.|.|11
TGTGCCAGCAGCTATCTAGGGAAACTGTTTTTT
CASSYLGKLFF
>TRBV4-3|TRBJ2-7|TRBD2|.|16
TGCGCCAGCAGCCAAGAGATGGCTAGCGGAACCTACGAGCAGTACTTC
CASSQEMASGTYEQYF
>TRBV28|TRBJ1-5|.|.|12
TGTGCCAGCAGTCCCAGACCCCCGGCCCAGCATTTT
CASSPRPPAQHF